The T cell receptor beta chain described here comes from a study of STAT5B mutations in CD4+ large granular lymphocyte leukemia. Measured with immunoSEQ multiplex PCR; TCRdb has only the in-frame clones, and not every one. This sample carries around 50,000 clones, more than 65% of them seen once, and the ten largest clones take less than 0.4%. Sequencing input: CD4+ T cells from blood buffy coats. This sequence originates from a human donor in good health.

The CDR3 DNA reads as TGTGCCAGCAAACAGGGGTTCGGGGGGACCCAGTACTTC. Translation: CASKQGFGGTQYF. The chain combines TRBV2 with TRBJ2-5, with D possibly being TRBD1 (7 bases). This CDR3 comprises 13 residues. Germline CDR1 is SNHLY and CDR2 is FYNNEI. Trimming cost V 7 bases and J 7 bases, with 16 bases left between them.